The rows below give T cell receptor beta chains drawn from one sample of a study of beta chain features in type 1 diabetes. Measured with immunoSEQ multiplex PCR; TCRdb has only the in-frame clones, and not every one. The repertoire consists of 500,000 to 800,000 clones, with over 10% occurring once and the leading ten covering more than 0.09%. Sequencing was carried out using naive CD4+ T cells from blood. These receptors originate from a man aged 25-45 years with type 1 diabetes. CDR3s include the opening cysteine and the closing phenylalanine or tryptophan. The order of the fields is CDR3 protein, CDR3 DNA, D gene, CDR3 length, J gene, V gene, clone size. A D gene is named only where the DNA matches it firmly. The size of a clone is reported for some rows only, either as once, few or many, or as a class for expanded clones.

CASSLDRGAHNEQFF | TGTGCCAGCAGCTTAGACAGGGGGGCCCACAATGAGCAGTTCTTC | TRBD1 | 15 | TRBJ2-1 | TRBV7-2 | NA
CASSGMLNTEAFF | TGTGCCAGTAGTGGGATGCTGAACACTGAAGCTTTCTTT | NA | 13 | TRBJ1-1 | TRBV19 | NA
CAWSVQAHEQYF | TGTGCCTGGAGTGTACAGGCCCACGAGCAGTACTTC | NA | 12 | TRBJ2-7 | TRBV30 | few
CASSIPPGSWQPQHF | TGTGCCAGCAGCATCCCCCCAGGTAGCTGGCAGCCCCAGCATTTT | NA | 15 | TRBJ1-5 | TRBV28 | NA
CAINPGSNLPLHF | TGTGCCATTAACCCAGGATCCAATCTCCCCCTCCACTTT | NA | 13 | TRBJ1-6 | TRBV10-3 | NA
CASSLDQGPYEQYF | TGCGCCAGCAGCTTGGATCAGGGCCCCTACGAGCAGTACTTC | NA | 14 | TRBJ2-7 | TRBV5-1 | few
CASSELDRGQNTIYF | TGTGCCAGCAGCGAACTCGACAGGGGCCAAAACACCATATATTTT | TRBD1 | 15 | TRBJ1-3 | TRBV28 | few
CASSLDGLASVDIQYF | TGTGCCAGCAGCTTAGACGGTCTAGCATCTGTGGACATTCAGTACTTC | NA | 16 | TRBJ2-4 | TRBV7-9 | few
CSVVEQETQYF | TGCAGCGTTGTCGAGCAAGAGACCCAGTACTTC | NA | 11 | TRBJ2-5 | TRBV29-1 | few
CASSAGLAGSANTGELFF | TGTGCCAGCAGCGCGGGACTAGCGGGGTCAGCGAACACCGGGGAGCTGTTTTTT | TRBD2 | 18 | TRBJ2-2 | TRBV9 | few
CASSWGLAGVRYNEQFF | TGTGCCAGCAGCTGGGGACTAGCGGGGGTGAGGTACAATGAGCAGTTCTTC | TRBD2 | 17 | TRBJ2-1 | TRBV7-2 | NA
CASSQDGGPLRPTDTQYF | TGTGCCAGCAGCCAAGATGGGGGACCGCTGAGGCCCACAGATACGCAGTATTTT | NA | 18 | TRBJ2-3 | TRBV4-2 | once
CASSPLEGELFF | TGTGCCAGCAGCCCCTTGGAAGGGGAGCTGTTTTTT | NA | 12 | TRBJ2-2 | TRBV7-2 | few
CASKRADKAYEQYF | TGTGCCAGCAAGCGGGCAGACAAGGCCTACGAGCAGTACTTC | NA | 14 | TRBJ2-7 | TRBV27 | few
CASSSLDREETQYF | TGTGCCAGCTCATCATTGGACAGGGAAGAGACCCAGTACTTC | TRBD1 | 14 | TRBJ2-5 | TRBV18 | NA
CASSPGTQVYEQYF | TGTGCCAGCAGTCCCGGGACTCAGGTCTACGAGCAGTACTTC | NA | 14 | TRBJ2-7 | TRBV28 | few